These T cell receptor beta chains were read from a single sample in a study of shared clonotypes between healthy human individuals. The repertoire was sequenced with immunoSEQ multiplex PCR; TCRdb's copy has only in-frame clones and lacks some. In the table there are 2 million to 2.5 million clones, about 94% of which are singletons. Sequences were obtained from naive CD4+ T cells sorted from blood. The origin of the receptors is a young man in good health. Each CDR3 is given with its conserved first and last residue. D genes are given only for firm matches. Clone size is shown for a subset of rows, as once, few, many or a class of expanded clone.

d_gene	v_gene	abundance	j_gene	CDR3aa	CDR3nt
TRBD1	TRBV2	.	TRBJ1-6	CASNMGQGSSPLHF	TGTGCCAGCAACATGGGACAGGGAAGTTCACCCCTCCACTTT
TRBD1	TRBV10-3	.	TRBJ2-5	CAISASQGAGETQYF	TGTGCCATCAGTGCCTCGCAGGGGGCCGGGGAGACCCAGTACTTC
.	TRBV7-8	.	TRBJ2-4	CASSLALVGENIQYF	TGTGCCAGCAGCTTAGCGCTGGTAGGGGAAAACATTCAGTACTTC
TRBD1	TRBV19	.	TRBJ1-2	CASPGQRNYGYTF	TGTGCCAGTCCGGGACAGAGGAACTATGGCTACACCTTC
TRBD2	TRBV5-1	.	TRBJ2-5	CASSGLAGSIQETQYF	TGCGCCAGCAGCGGGTTAGCGGGGTCGATACAAGAGACCCAGTACTTC
TRBD1	TRBV5-4	.	TRBJ2-7	CASSSAGTGDLITTYEQYF	TGTGCCAGCAGCTCCGCCGGGACAGGGGACCTTATTACTACCTACGAGCAGTACTTC
TRBD2	TRBV5-1	.	TRBJ2-2	CASSLAASGQRGELFF	TGCGCCAGCAGCTTGGCGGCTAGCGGTCAAAGGGGGGAGCTGTTTTTT
.	TRBV30	.	TRBJ2-1	CAWKGDGNEQFF	TGTGCCTGGAAAGGGGATGGGAATGAGCAGTTCTTC
.	TRBV4-1	.	TRBJ1-3	CASSQDATPGNTIYF	TGCGCCAGCAGCCAAGATGCGACGCCTGGAAACACCATATATTTT
.	TRBV28	.	TRBJ2-3	CASTALSGSTDTQYF	TGTGCCAGCACCGCACTCTCCGGGAGCACAGATACGCAGTATTTT
TRBD1	TRBV6-5	.	TRBJ2-7	CASSYTDRGREQYF	TGTGCCAGCAGTTACACGGACAGGGGGCGTGAGCAGTACTTC
.	TRBV27	.	TRBJ2-1	CASSITPQVGYNEQFF	TGTGCCAGCAGCATTACCCCACAAGTAGGGTACAATGAGCAGTTCTTC
TRBD2	TRBV13	.	TRBJ2-3	CASSLQRGGRADTQYF	TGTGCCAGCAGCCTCCAGCGGGGGGGCCGTGCAGATACGCAGTATTTT
TRBD1	TRBV11-2	.	TRBJ1-3	CASSSLRQGTGNTIYF	TGTGCCAGCAGCTCCCTTCGACAGGGTACTGGAAACACCATATATTTT
TRBD1	TRBV6-1	.	TRBJ1-2	CASSAPGQWGYGYTF	TGTGCCAGCAGCGCTCCGGGACAGTGGGGCTATGGCTACACCTTC
TRBD2	TRBV2	.	TRBJ2-7	CASTPEGLAGEQYF	TGTGCCAGCACCCCTGAGGGACTAGCCGGCGAGCAGTACTTC
.	TRBV11-2	.	TRBJ2-7	CASSFYGGAMNEQYF	TGTGCCAGCAGCTTTTACGGCGGGGCCATGAACGAGCAGTACTTC
.	TRBV10-1	.	TRBJ1-4	CASSEDSSTNEKLFF	TGCGCCAGCAGTGAAGACAGTTCAACTAATGAAAAACTGTTTTTT
.	TRBV10-3	.	TRBJ2-7	CAISDPYEQYF	TGTGCCATCAGTGACCCTTACGAGCAGTACTTC
.	TRBV18	.	TRBJ2-1	CASSPSEKGGNEQFF	TGTGCCAGCTCACCGTCGGAGAAAGGGGGCAATGAGCAGTTCTTC
TRBD1	TRBV7-2	.	TRBJ2-7	CASSLAGTASYEQYF	TGTGCCAGCAGCTTAGCCGGGACAGCCTCTTACGAGCAGTACTTC
.	TRBV5-1	once	TRBJ2-5	CASSLGQGGETQYF	TGCGCCAGCAGCTTGGGACAGGGAGGTGAGACCCAGTACTTC
.	TRBV6-1	.	TRBJ2-7	CASRSGGHYEQYF	TGTGCCAGCCGGTCCGGCGGGCACTACGAGCAGTACTTC
.	TRBV4-3	.	TRBJ2-3	CASSQDRAGAGATDTQYF	TGCGCCAGCAGCCAAGATCGGGCCGGCGCGGGGGCCACAGATACGCAGTATTTT
.	TRBV4-3	.	TRBJ1-5	CASSQVRGGNQPQHF	TGCGCCAGCAGCCAAGTTCGAGGGGGGAACCAGCCCCAGCATTTT
.	TRBV5-1	.	TRBJ1-4	CASALESKATNEKLFF	TGCGCCAGCGCCCTGGAGAGTAAAGCAACTAATGAAAAACTGTTTTTT
.	TRBV4-1	.	TRBJ2-5	CASSQLAGAFETQYF	TGCGCCAGCAGCCAGCTGGCAGGGGCGTTCGAGACCCAGTACTTC
TRBD1	TRBV11-2	.	TRBJ2-7	CASSLGRGPTYEQYF	TGTGCCAGCAGCTTAGGCAGGGGGCCCACCTACGAGCAGTACTTC
.	TRBV6-6	.	TRBJ1-4	CASRDWRANEKLFF	TGTGCCAGCAGAGACTGGAGAGCTAATGAAAAACTGTTTTTT
.	TRBV5-1	.	TRBJ2-1	CASSLVGGLDNEQFF	TGCGCCAGCAGCTTGGTTGGGGGACTCGACAATGAGCAGTTCTTC
.	TRBV25-1	once	TRBJ1-1	CASSNDLNTGNTEAFF	TGTGCCAGCAGTAATGATTTGAATACGGGGAACACTGAAGCTTTCTTT
TRBD1	TRBV7-6	.	TRBJ2-3	CASSLYGTGGTDTQYF	TGTGCCAGCAGCTTATACGGGACAGGGGGTACAGATACGCAGTATTTT
.	TRBV2	.	TRBJ1-2	CASSFVDYGYTF	TGTGCCAGCAGTTTCGTTGACTATGGCTACACCTTC
.	TRBV28	.	TRBJ1-1	CASCVRVTEAFF	TGTGCCAGCTGTGTCCGGGTCACTGAAGCTTTCTTT
TRBD1	TRBV5-4	.	TRBJ1-6	CASSAPRGQGNSPLHF	TGTGCCAGCAGCGCCCCTAGGGGACAGGGTAATTCACCCCTCCACTTT
TRBD1	TRBV19	.	TRBJ1-3	CASRQGNSGNTIYF	TGTGCCAGCAGACAGGGGAACTCTGGAAACACCATATATTTT
.	TRBV7-9	.	TRBJ1-4	CASSPVTRATNEKLFF	TGTGCCAGCAGCCCCGTTACGAGGGCGACTAATGAAAAACTGTTTTTT
.	TRBV25-1	.	TRBJ2-1	CASSGSREKYNEQFF	TGTGCCAGCAGTGGAAGTCGGGAGAAGTACAATGAGCAGTTCTTC
TRBD1	TRBV5-1	.	TRBJ2-7	CASSLDGTGSYEQYF	TGCGCCAGCAGCTTAGACGGGACAGGATCCTACGAGCAGTACTTC
TRBD2	TRBV7-2	.	TRBJ2-1	CASSLVAGLAGGNEQFF	TGTGCCAGCAGCTTAGTTGCGGGACTAGCGGGAGGCAATGAGCAGTTCTTC
TRBD1	TRBV7-2	.	TRBJ1-1	CASSEVTGVTEAFF	TGTGCCAGCAGCGAAGTCACAGGGGTCACTGAAGCTTTCTTT
TRBD2	TRBV10-2	once	TRBJ2-3	CASSERPSGADTQYF	TGCGCCAGCAGTGAGAGGCCTAGCGGGGCCGATACGCAGTATTTT
TRBD1	TRBV6-1	.	TRBJ2-7	CASSGGTVMYEQYF	TGTGCCAGCAGTGGAGGGACAGTGATGTACGAGCAGTACTTC
.	TRBV10-1	.	TRBJ1-1	CASSGTGKGTEAFF	TGCGCCAGCAGTGGAACAGGGAAGGGCACTGAAGCTTTCTTT
TRBD2	TRBV18	.	TRBJ2-5	CASSPSSGTKETQYF	TGTGCCAGCTCACCGTCTAGCGGAACGAAAGAGACCCAGTACTTC
.	TRBV18	.	TRBJ1-2	CASSPLGPTDYGYTF	TGTGCCAGCTCACCACTGGGGCCGACAGACTATGGCTACACCTTC
TRBD2	TRBV30	.	TRBJ2-5	CAWSNGRVETQYF	TGTGCCTGGAGTAACGGGAGGGTGGAGACCCAGTACTTC
TRBD1	TRBV2	.	TRBJ2-7	CASSADRGLGEQYF	TGTGCCAGCAGTGCGGACAGGGGGCTGGGGGAGCAGTACTTC
.	TRBV10-2	.	TRBJ1-1	CASSDISGGGTEAFF	TGCGCCAGCAGCGACATCTCGGGGGGCGGCACTGAAGCTTTCTTT
.	TRBV9	.	TRBJ2-7	CASSTYEQYF	TGTGCCAGCTCTACCTACGAGCAGTACTTC